This T cell receptor beta chain was identified during a study of OX40 agonist ivuxolimab in advanced cancers. Study summary: Dose-escalation patients suffered from hepatocellular carcinoma, melanoma, renal cell or head and neck cancer. From 23 to 79 years was the age range, with a mean of around 60 years, and nearly 85% were male. Study-wide results and limits: Fewer expanded clones were found on average in CD4+ than in CD8+ T cells.

The ends were cut back, 4 bases at V and 2 bases at J, with 9 bases in the middle. The CDR3 runs to 14 residues. CDR1 and CDR2 from the germline V gene are LNHDA and SQIVND (reference sequence). A note on this clone: No antigen is known for it. In the same sample, other DNA sequences code for this CDR3.

Data came from immunoSEQ multiplex PCR; TCRdb stores just in-frame clones and leaves some out. The sample contains tens of thousands of clones, roughly four fifths of which appear only once. This TCR was recovered from an adult with an advanced solid tumor such as melanoma, head and neck, liver or kidney cancer. The material sequenced was CD4+ or CD8+ T cells sorted from blood, taken in a trial of the OX40 agonist ivuxolimab. The rearrangement links TRBV19 to TRBJ1-3; D gene uncertain. Here the CDR3 reads CASSKSGTGNTIYF. Here the CDR3 DNA reads TGTGCCAGTAGTAAGTCCGGGACTGGAAACACCATATATTTT. Based on the CDR3 plus reference TRBV19 and TRBJ1-3, the full variable domain is DGGITQSPKYLFRKEGQNVTLSCEQNLNHDAMYWYRQDPGQGLRLIYYSQIVNDFQKGDIAEGYSVSREKKESFPLTVTSAQKNPTAFYLCASSKSGTGNTIYFGEGSWLTVV.